The rows below give T cell receptor beta chains drawn from one sample of a study of CD8 T cells in ankylosing spondylitis. TCRdb re-analysed the 5' RACE reads in MiXCR, keeping a single row per CDR3 protein. Of a few hundred thousand distinct CDR3 sequences in the sample, roughly a tenth were seen once. The sample was blood, either unsorted or a sorted T cell fraction (not recorded which). These receptors all stem from a male donor with ankylosing spondylitis or in good health (not recorded which). Each CDR3 is given with its conserved first and last residue. A D gene is named only where the DNA matches it firmly. Size values are once, few and many counts, or a class for expanded clones, and some rows have none.

>many|.|TRBJ2-1|TRBV5-1
TGCGCCAGCAGGGAGGGCCAGGGACCATACAATGAGCAGTTCTTC
CASREGQGPYNEQFF
>many|.|TRBJ2-2|TRBV12-3/TRBV12-4
TGTGCCAGCAGTTTTCAGATACAGGGAAACACCGGGGAGCTGTTTTTT
CASSFQIQGNTGELFF
>many|TRBD1|TRBJ1-2|TRBV3-1
TGTGCCAGCAGCCGACAGGGCCTAGGAGGCTACACCTTC
CASSRQGLGGYTF
>.|TRBD1|TRBJ2-1|TRBV7-2
TGTGCCAGCAGCTCGGACAGGGGTACCTACAATGAGCAGTTCTTC
CASSSDRGTYNEQFF
>.|TRBD2|TRBJ2-1|TRBV9
TGTGCCAGCAGCCCCGGGACTAGCTTCCATGAGCAGTTCTTC
CASSPGTSFHEQFF
>many|.|TRBJ1-2|TRBV6-5
TGTGCCGCATGGGACAACTATGGCTACACCTTC
CAAWDNYGYTF
>many|.|TRBJ1-3|TRBV7-2
TGTGCCAGCAGCTTAGACCAGGTCGGAAACACCATATATTTT
CASSLDQVGNTIYF
>many|.|TRBJ2-7|TRBV5-1
TGCGCCAGCAGCTTCCAGGGGAACTACGAGCAGTACTTC
CASSFQGNYEQYF
>many|.|TRBJ2-2|TRBV5-1
TGCGCCAGCAGCTTGGGGACGCGGAGAGGCACCGGGGAGCTGTTTTTT
CASSLGTRRGTGELFF
>few|TRBD2|TRBJ2-7|TRBV20-1
TGCAGTGCTCAACTAGCGGGGGGGACCTACGAGCAGTACTTC
CSAQLAGGTYEQYF
>.|.|TRBJ1-1|TRBV30
TGTGCCTGGAGTCCGGTGACTGAAGCTTTCTTT
CAWSPVTEAFF
>few|TRBD1|TRBJ2-7|TRBV2
TGTGCCGACGGGACAGGGACGATGCAGTACTTC
CADGTGTMQYF
>many|.|TRBJ1-4|TRBV9
TGTGCCAGCAGCGTAGATCCATTCGCGGCGGCTGAAAAACTGTTTTTT
CASSVDPFAAAEKLFF
>.|TRBD1|TRBJ2-2|TRBV29-1
TGCAGCGGCGCCCGGGACAGGGAGACCGGGGAGCTGTTTTTT
CSGARDRETGELFF
>many|.|TRBJ2-2|TRBV10-3
TGTGCCATCACCAAAGACGGCACCGGGGAGCTGTTTTTT
CAITKDGTGELFF
>many|.|TRBJ1-1|TRBV11-2
TGTGCCAGCAGCTTAACAGGGAAGAACACTGAAGCTTTCTTT
CASSLTGKNTEAFF
>few|.|TRBJ1-2|TRBV6-1
TGTGCCAGTGTCCCTCCAGGGAAGTCTGGCTATGGCTACACCTTC
CASVPPGKSGYGYTF
>many|.|TRBJ1-1|TRBV20-1
TGCAGTGCTACTACAACGAACCTGAACACTGAAGCTTTCTTT
CSATTTNLNTEAFF
>few|TRBD2|TRBJ2-5|TRBV5-1
TGCGCCAGCAGCTTGTTTGGGGGGGTCAGCCAAGAGACCCAGTACTTC
CASSLFGGVSQETQYF
>many|TRBD1|TRBJ1-2|TRBV12-3/TRBV12-4
TGTGCCAGCAGTCCGAGACAGGGCCTTTCATTACTATATGGCTACACCTTC
CASSPRQGLSLLYGYTF
>many|.|TRBJ2-3|TRBV5-6
TGTGCCAGCAGCCCAGGGGTGTCGGGGGATACGCAGTATTTT
CASSPGVSGDTQYF
>many|.|TRBJ1-2|TRBV7-2
TGTGCCAGCAGCCAAGGGGTATGGGACGGTGGAGGCTACACCTTC
CASSQGVWDGGGYTF
>many|TRBD1|TRBJ1-1|TRBV11-3
TGTGCCAGCAGCTTAGGGACAGGGGATACTGAAGCTTTCTTT
CASSLGTGDTEAFF
>.|TRBD1|TRBJ2-7|TRBV7-2
TGTGCCAGCAGCACCACTGGACAGGCGTCCTACGAGCAGTACTTC
CASSTTGQASYEQYF
>many|.|TRBJ2-3|TRBV24-1
TGTGCCACCAGTGACGGGGACTTAGATACGCAGTATTTT
CATSDGDLDTQYF
>.|.|TRBJ2-7|TRBV7-2
TGTGCCAGCAGCTTAGAAAGCGAGGGGGTCTACGAGCAGTACTTC
CASSLESEGVYEQYF
>many|.|TRBJ2-1|TRBV7-3
TGTGCCAGCAGCTTAGCGGGGGCCGAATACAATGAGCAGTTCTTC
CASSLAGAEYNEQFF
>many|TRBD1|TRBJ1-1|TRBV5-1
TGCGCCAGCAGCACCCAACCGACAGGGGAGAACACTGAAGCTTTCTTT
CASSTQPTGENTEAFF
>few|.|TRBJ2-7|TRBV3-1
TGTGCCAGCAGCCTAAACCCTGCGACCTACGAGCAGTACTTC
CASSLNPATYEQYF
>many|TRBD1|TRBJ1-1|TRBV29-1
TGCAGCGTGGCCACAGGGGGCCCCGGAGATTTCTTT
CSVATGGPGDFF
>many|.|TRBJ2-1|TRBV20-1
TGCAGTGTAACAGGGCCCTACAATGAGCAGTTCTTC
CSVTGPYNEQFF
>many|TRBD1|TRBJ2-1|TRBV7-7
TGTGCTAGCAGCCATGGACAGGGGGCGGTTAATGAGCAGTTCTTC
CASSHGQGAVNEQFF
>.|.|TRBJ1-1|TRBV2
TGTGCCAGCAGTAGACGGGGGGGGCCTACTTACACTGAAGCTTTCTTT
CASSRRGGPTYTEAFF
>many|.|TRBJ2-2|TRBV3-1
TGTGCCAGCAGCCAACGGACAGTTCAGAACACCGGGGAGCTGTTTTTT
CASSQRTVQNTGELFF
>.|.|TRBJ1-1|TRBV5-1
TGCGCCAGCAGCGCTGGACAGCACAACACTGAAGCTTTCTTT
CASSAGQHNTEAFF
>.|.|TRBJ1-6|TRBV28
TGTGCCAGCAGTTCCCCCTGGGGGCCGAACTCACCCCTCCACTTT
CASSSPWGPNSPLHF
>many|.|TRBJ2-3|TRBV5-1
TGCGCCAGCAGCGCGGCTAGCACAGATACGCAGTATTTT
CASSAASTDTQYF
>many|.|TRBJ1-2|TRBV6-5
TGTGCCAGCAGTTACTCTCGGACGGTATGGTTTGGCTACACCTTC
CASSYSRTVWFGYTF
>few|.|TRBJ1-5|TRBV29-1
TGCAGCGTTGCCCTGTCGGCTTCCAGCAATCAGCCCCAGCATTTT
CSVALSASSNQPQHF
>many|TRBD2|TRBJ2-1|TRBV15
TGTGCCACCAGCAGAGAGACTAGCATCTATGAGCAGTTCTTC
CATSRETSIYEQFF
>many|.|TRBJ2-1|TRBV6-1
TGTGCCAGCAGTCCACAAGGGGGGAGCCGATTCAATGAGCAGTTCTTC
CASSPQGGSRFNEQFF
>many|TRBD2|TRBJ2-1|TRBV3-1
TGTGCCAGCAGCCAAATTCTAGCGGGGTATGGTGAGCAGTTCTTC
CASSQILAGYGEQFF
>many|.|TRBJ2-7|TRBV4-2
TGTGCCAGCAGCCAAGCGGTCCTAGGACCGATGGGAGAGCAGTACTTC
CASSQAVLGPMGEQYF
>many|TRBD1|TRBJ2-2|TRBV29-1
TGCAGCGGTGACAGGGGGGAGTCCGGGGAGCTGTTTTTT
CSGDRGESGELFF
>.|TRBD1|TRBJ1-4|TRBV12-3/TRBV12-4
TGTGCCAGCAGAGCCCCGGGGACAGGGGGCGGAAAACTGTTTTTT
CASRAPGTGGGKLFF